This is a list of T cell receptor beta chains from one sample in a study of cytotoxic CD8 clonotypes in ibrutinib-treated CLL. TCRdb keeps only in-frame clones here, not all; method: immunoSEQ multiplex PCR. The data contain about 80,000 clones, about 85% of them singletons. The sequencing used PBMCs, collected after 12 months of ibrutinib treatment. Source of these receptors: a human donor with chronic lymphocytic leukemia. CDR3s include the opening cysteine and the closing phenylalanine or tryptophan. Fields, in order: V gene, D gene, clone size, J gene, CDR3 DNA, CDR3 protein. D genes are given only for firm matches. The size field is filled for only some rows; it gives once, few, many or a size class.

TRBV5-4	NA	NA	TRBJ2-1	TGTGCCACCGGGACGGAACTCCTCCATGAGCAGTTCTTC	CATGTELLHEQFF
TRBV30	NA	NA	TRBJ2-1	TGTGCTGGAGGGCGGGACCCGCAGTTCTTC	CAGGRDPQFF
TRBV2	TRBD1	NA	TRBJ2-7	TGTGCCAGCACCCCCCAGGGGGTGGTCTACGAGCAGTACTTC	CASTPQGVVYEQYF
TRBV18	NA	NA	TRBJ2-3	TGTGCCACATCCCGATCTAGCACAGATACGCAGTATTTT	CATSRSSTDTQYF
TRBV7-9	NA	NA	TRBJ2-2	TGTGCCAGCAGCTTAGTAGGGAACACCGGGGAGCTGTTTTTT	CASSLVGNTGELFF
TRBV25-1	TRBD1	NA	TRBJ1-2	TGTGCCAGCAGTGACACAGGGGGAAACTATGGCTACACCTTC	CASSDTGGNYGYTF
TRBV4-2	NA	NA	TRBJ2-2	TGTGCCAGCAGCCATTGGGGCGGGGAGCTGTTTTTT	CASSHWGGELFF
TRBV30	TRBD2	NA	TRBJ2-5	TGTGGGGCTAGCGGGGGGGCCTCTGTGACCCAGTACTTC	CGASGGASVTQYF
TRBV18	NA	NA	TRBJ1-1	TGTGCCAGCTCACCCCCGAACACTGAAGCTTTCTTT	CASSPPNTEAFF
TRBV27	NA	NA	TRBJ1-2	TGTGCCAGCAGTCCCCTCTCGGGGGAGGGTGGTGGCTACACCTTC	CASSPLSGEGGGYTF
TRBV6-1	TRBD1	NA	TRBJ2-7	TGTGCCAGCAGTCGGGACAGGGGGCGCGACGAGCAGTACTTC	CASSRDRGRDEQYF
TRBV5-6	NA	once	TRBJ2-3	TGTGCCAGCAGCTTGGTTGGGACCTCGAGCACAGATACGCAGTATTTT	CASSLVGTSSTDTQYF
TRBV5-1	TRBD1	NA	TRBJ2-7	TGCGCCAGCAGCGCAACCGGGACAGGGGGCTTCGAGCAGTACTTC	CASSATGTGGFEQYF
TRBV7-2	NA	NA	TRBJ2-2	TGTGCCAGCAGCCTGGCGGGCCCGGCAGGCGGGGAGCTGTTTTTT	CASSLAGPAGGELFF
TRBV5-1	NA	once	TRBJ2-2	TGCGCCAGCAGCTCCCCCCCCGCGAACACCGGGGAGCTGTTTTTT	CASSSPPANTGELFF
TRBV5-1	NA	many	TRBJ1-1	TGCGCCAGCAGCGCCGCCGGGACTGCGAACACTGAAGCTTTCTTT	CASSAAGTANTEAFF
TRBV4-3	TRBD2	NA	TRBJ2-2	TGCGCCAGCAGCCAAGTTGGGGGGGCCGGGGAGCTGTTTTTT	CASSQVGGAGELFF
TRBV7-9	NA	NA	TRBJ1-1	TGTGCCAGCTCTGGCGGGAAGAACACTGAAGCTTTCTTT	CASSGGKNTEAFF
TRBV3-1/TRBV3-2	NA	NA	TRBJ1-5	TGTGCGATGGGTCAGCCCCAGCATTTT	CAMGQPQHF
TRBV4-2	NA	few	TRBJ2-3	TGTGCCAGCAGCCAGGGGAGCCTCAGCACAGATACGCAGTATTTT	CASSQGSLSTDTQYF
TRBV5-5	NA	NA	TRBJ1-2	TGTGCCAGCAGCTTGGGGTCGGCGGTCGGCTATGGCTACACCTTC	CASSLGSAVGYGYTF
TRBV7-3	TRBD1	NA	TRBJ2-5	TGTGCCAGCAGCCCGACAGGGGAGACCCAGTACTTC	CASSPTGETQYF
TRBV27	NA	NA	TRBJ1-5	TGTGCCAGCAGTTTCCCCCTCCCGACAGCTAATCAGCCCCAGCATTTT	CASSFPLPTANQPQHF
TRBV5-1	TRBD1	NA	TRBJ2-7	TGCGCCAGCAGCCCTTGGACAGGGGGCGGGTACGAGCAGTACTTC	CASSPWTGGGYEQYF
TRBV19	NA	NA	TRBJ2-7	TGTGCCAGTACCCCCTCGGGGGCGGGAGCCTCCTACGAGCAGTACTTC	CASTPSGAGASYEQYF
TRBV4-3	NA	NA	TRBJ1-2	TGCGCCAGCAGCCACAGGGCGGGGCAGGGCGGCTACACCTTC	CASSHRAGQGGYTF
TRBV25-1	NA	NA	TRBJ1-4	TGTGCCAGCAGCCCCTCCTCGGGTGCAACTAATGAAAAACTGTTTTTT	CASSPSSGATNEKLFF
TRBV7-6	TRBD2	NA	TRBJ2-1	TGTGCCAGCAGCTTGGCGACTAGCGCCAGCTCCTACAATGAGCAGTTCTTC	CASSLATSASSYNEQFF
TRBV7-9	NA	few	TRBJ1-3	TGTGCCAGCAGCCCCCCGCGTCGTATAGGGAACACCATATATTTT	CASSPPRRIGNTIYF
TRBV6-1	NA	NA	TRBJ1-2	TGTGCCAGCACCCCGAGGGGGATCCGCTATGGCTACACCTTC	CASTPRGIRYGYTF
TRBV2	TRBD2	NA	TRBJ2-7	TGTGCCAGCAGCCGAGCGGGAGGGTACCGCGAGCAGTACTTC	CASSRAGGYREQYF
TRBV4-3	NA	NA	TRBJ2-3	TGCGCCAGCAGCCAAGGAACAGCAAGAAACACAGATACGCAGTATTTT	CASSQGTARNTDTQYF
TRBV7-9	NA	NA	TRBJ1-2	TGTGCCAGCAGCTTCGGCACCTCAGGTGGCTACACCTTC	CASSFGTSGGYTF
TRBV7-9	NA	many	TRBJ2-7	TGTGCCAGCAGCCCCACCAGGGGTCTCCACGAGCAGTACTTC	CASSPTRGLHEQYF
TRBV7-9	NA	NA	TRBJ2-3	TGTGCCAGCAGCGACCTTGGGTCAGTTCACGGTACGCAGTATTTT	CASSDLGSVHGTQYF
TRBV5-1	NA	NA	TRBJ1-2	TGCGCCAGCAGCTTCATGGGGGCGACTAACTATGGCTACACCTTC	CASSFMGATNYGYTF
TRBV6-5	NA	NA	TRBJ2-7	TGTGCCAGCAGTTACGGGGGCTCCTACTACGAGCAGTACTTC	CASSYGGSYYEQYF
TRBV7-2	NA	NA	TRBJ2-5	TGTGCCAGCAGCCGGAGGGGTACCCAGCGGAGGACCCAGTACTTC	CASSRRGTQRRTQYF
TRBV5-1	NA	NA	TRBJ2-7	TGCGCCAGCCGACCAACTACCGAACCATACGAGCAGTACTTC	CASRPTTEPYEQYF
TRBV27	TRBD2	NA	TRBJ2-1	TGTGCCAGCAGTCTCCAACTAGCGGGAGTTGTTCCCTACAATGAGCAGTTCTTC	CASSLQLAGVVPYNEQFF
TRBV7-3	TRBD1	NA	TRBJ2-1	TGTGCCAGCAGCCCAGGACAGGCTTGGGGGAATGAGCAGTTCTTC	CASSPGQAWGNEQFF
TRBV11-3	NA	NA	TRBJ2-3	TGTGCCAGCAGCTTAGAGCCGACTAGCACAGATACGCAGTATTTT	CASSLEPTSTDTQYF
TRBV7-3	NA	NA	TRBJ2-7	TGTGCCAGCAGCTTAACATCCGGGAACGAGCAGTACTTC	CASSLTSGNEQYF
TRBV30	NA	NA	TRBJ1-2	TGTGCCTGGAGTGAGCGGCCAACGGTCTATGGCTACACCTTC	CAWSERPTVYGYTF
TRBV7-9	NA	NA	TRBJ1-2	TGTGCCAGCAGCCCGACCTGGGCAGGCGACTATGGCTACACCTTC	CASSPTWAGDYGYTF
TRBV5-1	NA	NA	TRBJ1-1	TGCGCCAGCAGCTTGGACCCCGAGACAAGTCAGTTTGAAGCTTTCTTT	CASSLDPETSQFEAFF
TRBV9	TRBD2	few	TRBJ2-7	TGTGCCAGCAGCCCCTTAGTCGGGGGAGGGCCGGAGCAGTACTTC	CASSPLVGGGPEQYF
TRBV11-3	NA	NA	TRBJ2-3	TGTGCCAGCAGCGCGGGGACCAAAGATACGCAGTATTTT	CASSAGTKDTQYF
TRBV7-2	NA	NA	TRBJ1-5	TGTGCCAGCAGCTCCCAGGTCCAGTTCCAGCATTTT	CASSSQVQFQHF
TRBV7-9	NA	NA	TRBJ1-4	TGTGCCAGCAGCAGAGGCAGGGCGGGTGAAAAACTGTTTTTT	CASSRGRAGEKLFF
TRBV28	NA	NA	TRBJ1-3	TGTGCCAGCCTCGCCGGGCACTCTGGAAACACCATATATTTT	CASLAGHSGNTIYF
TRBV5-1	NA	NA	TRBJ1-5	TGCGCCAGCAGCCCGGACGGGGGGGCCCTCGGGCAGCCCCAGCATTTT	CASSPDGGALGQPQHF
TRBV19	TRBD2	NA	TRBJ2-5	TGTGCCAGTAGTAGGGGGACTAGCGGGAGAAGAGAGACCCAGTACTTC	CASSRGTSGRRETQYF
TRBV28	NA	few	TRBJ1-6	TGTGCCAGCAGTCTGAGGGTGTCCGGATCACCCCTCCACTTT	CASSLRVSGSPLHF
TRBV27	NA	NA	TRBJ1-5	TGTGCCAGCAGTTTAGGGGACGGCAATCAGCCCCAGCATTTT	CASSLGDGNQPQHF